A single sample is the source of the 22 T cell receptor beta chains below, sequenced in a study of graft-versus-host responses after intestinal transplantation. These TCRs' antigens remain unknown. Assay used: immunoSEQ multiplex PCR; TCRdb lists only in-frame clones, some missing. The table lists about 97,000 clones, 90% to 95% of them singletons. The sequencing used unstimulated CD4+ T cells sorted from spleen or lymph node cells, collected before transplant. The receptors come from a human donor who was the organ donor for an intestinal transplant.

The rearrangement links TRBV2 to TRBJ2-5, with TRBD2 identical over 8 bases. Germline CDR1 and CDR2: SNHLY and FYNNEI. The J segment lost 5 bases and the V segment lost 6 bases, leaving 8 bases of the junction unmatched. CDR3 length equals 14 residues. CDR3 in amino acids: CASRRGAPWETQYF. CDR3 nucleotides: TGTGCCAGCAGGCGGGGGGCGCCTTGGGAGACCCAGTACTTC.

The chain uses TRBV7-2 and TRBJ2-4; TRBD2 matches 9 bases. V lost 5 bases to trimming and J lost 11 bases; unmatched junction nucleotides: 13. The CDR3 consists of 15 residues. Germline V gene lookup returns CDR1 SGHTA and CDR2 FQGNSA. The CDR3 loop reads CASSRRTSEWVLQYF. DNA of the CDR3: TGTGCCAGCAGCCGTCGGACTAGCGAGTGGGTGCTTCAGTACTTC.

The chain combines TRBV5-5 with TRBJ1-6, with a tentative D call TRBD1 (6 bases). V lost 4 bases, J lost 4 bases, and 15 bases lay in between. The CDR3 covers 16 residues. In germline, CDR1 is SGHKS, CDR2 YYEKEE (reference sequence). DNA of the CDR3: TGTGCCAGCAGCCCGCGGACAGACCGTTATAATTCACCCCTCCACTTT. This encodes CASSPRTDRYNSPLHF.

This rearrangement joins TRBV7-2 to TRBJ1-6, with D uncertain. The V gene's germline CDR1 is SGHTA and CDR2 FQGNSA. This CDR3 has 14 amino acids. The germline V and J ends were trimmed by 2 bases and 10 bases, with 12 bases remaining between them. The DNA of the CDR3 is TGTGCCAGCAGCTTAAGACAAGGAGGGTCACCCCTCCACTTT. Translating it yields CASSLRQGGSPLHF.

The genes are TRBV4-2 and TRBJ2-3, with 10 nucleotides matching TRBD1. V lost 5 bases and J lost 3; bases outside the gene matches: 8. The germline CDR1 and CDR2 sequences are LGHNA and YNFKEQ. CDR3 length: 16 residues. CDR3 bases: TGTGCCAGCAGCGAAGGACAGGGGGTAAGGACAGATACGCAGTATTTT. Translated, it gives CASSEGQGVRTDTQYF.

This sequence joins TRBV14 and TRBJ2-2, with a weak D call TRBD1 (6 bases). The CDR3 covers 17 residues. V dropped 0 bases and J dropped 7 bases, with 18 bases sitting between them. Germline V gene sequence: CDR1 SGHDN, CDR2 FVKESK. This CDR3 reads CASSQDGGHKYYGELFF. The DNA for the CDR3 is TGTGCCAGCAGCCAAGATGGGGGACACAAATACTACGGGGAGCTGTTTTTT.

The chain is built from TRBV11-2 and TRBJ2-1, with D possibly matching TRBD2 (5 bases). This CDR3 region has 13 residues. Deletions cut 5 bases from V and 4 bases from J, with 9 bases between. The germline V gene encodes CDR1 SGHAT and CDR2 FQNNGV. In DNA form, the CDR3 reads TGTGCCAGCAGCCCCGGGATATACAATGAGCAGTTCTTC. This gives the protein CASSPGIYNEQFF.

In this sample, this clone turned up a few times. This chain connects TRBV6-1 to TRBJ2-7; 7 nucleotides match TRBD2. V lost 3 bases, J lost 3 bases, and 2 bases stayed unmatched. The CDR3 is made up of 13 amino acids. Germline values: CDR1 MNHNS, CDR2 SASEGT. The CDR3 DNA reads TGTGCCAGCAGTGAGGGGACTATCTACGAGCAGTACTTC. It specifies CASSEGTIYEQYF.

In its sample, this clone was seen a few times. This chain uses TRBV4-2 with TRBJ2-7, with D possibly matching TRBD1 (5 bases). CDR3 length: 14 amino acids. Germline V gene sequence: CDR1 LGHNA, CDR2 YNFKEQ. The germline V and J ends were trimmed by 1 base and 3 bases, with 10 bases remaining between them. The CDR3 DNA follows: TGTGCCAGCAGCCAAGCGAACCAGGGCTACGAGCAGTACTTC. This encodes CASSQANQGYEQYF.

This chain joins TRBV4-3 and TRBJ2-5; 7 positions match TRBD1. This CDR3 region has 11 residues. Germline V gene data show CDR1 as LGHNA and CDR2 as YSLEER. Losses at the gene ends were 5 bases for V and 11 bases for J; bases not matched to a gene: 5. CDR3 sequence: CASSIGTEQYF. The DNA for the CDR3 is TGCGCCAGCAGCATTGGGACAGAGCAGTACTTC.

The chain employs TRBV7-9 and TRBJ1-6; 8 bases align to TRBD1. Germline V gives CDR1 SEHNR, CDR2 FQNEAQ (reference sequence). Trimming at V came to 3 bases and at J to 9 bases, leaving 13 bases not matched to a gene. The CDR3 has 17 amino acids. In DNA, the CDR3 is TGTGCCAGCAGCTTTTGGACAGGGAGGGATTTTAGTTCACCCCTCCACTTT. Protein sequence: CASSFWTGRDFSSPLHF.

The CDR3 nucleotides are TGTGCCAGCAGCCGAGCCGGGACAGGGGGCATAGAGGCTGGAAACACCATATATTTT. This sequence encodes CASSRAGTGGIEAGNTIYF. This chain joins TRBV7-9 and TRBJ1-3, with 12 bases that match TRBD1. The junction had 13 bases not matched to a gene; V was cut back by 5 bases and J by 2 bases. The CDR3 spans 19 residues. From germline, CDR1 is SEHNR and CDR2 FQNEAQ (reference sequence).

The V and J genes are TRBV18 and TRBJ1-6, with D perhaps TRBD1 (6 bases). CDR3 length: 15 residues. Germline-derived CDR1 and CDR2 are KGHSH and LQKENI. Trimming removed 2 bases at V and 9 bases at J, with 14 bases between. The CDR3 sequence: CASSPKGQGSSPLHF. The DNA of the CDR3 is TGTGCCAGCTCACCAAAAGGGCAGGGGAGTTCACCCCTCCACTTT.

V is TRBV7-6 and J is TRBJ1-3, with 7 bases identical to TRBD1. The junction had 4 bases not matched to a gene; V was cut back by 0 bases and J by 2 bases. The CDR3 has 16 amino acids. Germline CDR1 reads SGHVS; CDR2 reads FNYEAQ. As DNA, the CDR3 is TGTGCCAGCAGCTTAGCCCAGGGGGTGACTGGAAACACCATATATTTT. It is translated as CASSLAQGVTGNTIYF.

This chain joins TRBV7-2 and TRBJ2-7; 12 nucleotides agree with TRBD2. This CDR3 is built from 13 residues. V lost 2 bases to trimming and J lost 12 bases; unmatched junction nucleotides: 5. Germline V lookup: CDR1 SGHTA, CDR2 FQGNSA. Written as DNA, the CDR3 is TGTGCCAGCAGCTTAACTAGCGGGGGGTACAGGTACTTC. It encodes CASSLTSGGYRYF.

V gene TRBV6-5 combines with J gene TRBJ2-1; tentative D call: TRBD1 (6 bases). The germline V gene encodes CDR1 MNHEY and CDR2 SVGAGI. The CDR3 runs to 15 residues. Trimming stripped 0 bases from V and 4 bases from J, with 10 bases between. The CDR3 loop reads CASSYSGHGYNEQFF. The CDR3 DNA reads TGTGCCAGCAGTTACTCGGGACATGGTTACAATGAGCAGTTCTTC.

The V call is TRBV2, the J call TRBJ1-5, with D possibly matching TRBD1 (5 bases). The CDR3 length is 15 residues. Germline V gene sequence: CDR1 SNHLY, CDR2 FYNNEI. V was trimmed by 3 bases and J by 2 bases, leaving 11 bases between them. The CDR3 reads CASSESRARNQPQHF. CDR3 nucleotide sequence: TGTGCCAGCAGTGAGAGCAGGGCCCGCAATCAGCCCCAGCATTTT. The variable domain in full, with the rest retrieved from reference TRBV2 and TRBJ1-5, is EPEVTQTPSHQVTQMGQEVILRCVPISNHLYFYWYRQILGQKVEFLVSFYNNEISEKSEIFDDQFSVERPDGSNFTLKIRSTKLEDSAMYFCASSESRARNQPQHFGDGTRLSIL.

The chain joins TRBV18 to TRBJ2-3; 7 bases align to TRBD2. CDR3 length: 17 amino acids. CDR1 is KGHSH and CDR2 is LQKENI in the germline V gene. With 6 bases clipped from V and 2 bases from J, the junction kept 14 bases outside the gene matches. The CDR3: CASSPRTLAEITDTQYF. The CDR3 DNA sequence: TGTGCCAGCTCCCCCCGGACGCTAGCGGAGATCACAGATACGCAGTATTTT.

This clone was counted a few times. The same CDR3 arises from other DNA sequences in this sample as well. This chain links TRBV30 with TRBJ1-4; 7 bases agree with TRBD1. Germline values: CDR1 GTSNPN, CDR2 SVGIG (reference sequence). V dropped 0 bases and J dropped 7; count of bases not matched to a gene: 2. The length of the CDR3 is 13 residues. The CDR3, as DNA: TGTGCCTGGAGTGTGCAGGGGGTTGAAAAACTGTTTTTT. Its translation: CAWSVQGVEKLFF.

The chain uses TRBV19 and TRBJ1-1; D gene uncertain. Deletions cut 3 bases from V and 4 bases from J, with 12 bases between. The V gene's germline CDR1 is LNHDA and CDR2 SQIVND (reference sequence). The CDR3 runs to 14 residues. The CDR3 DNA is TGTGCCAGTAGTATCGACCGTCGGGGCACTGAAGCTTTCTTT. Protein: CASSIDRRGTEAFF.

This clone has a single count. The CDR3 region is CASGALQGAEQYF. The CDR3 nucleotides read TGCGCCAGCGGGGCTTTACAGGGGGCAGAGCAGTACTTC. The V and J genes are TRBV5-1 and TRBJ2-7; the match to TRBD1 covers 9 bases. V shed 7 bases, J shed 7 bases, and the junction held 9 bases outside the gene matches. The CDR3 has 13 residues. CDR1 SGHRS and CDR2 YFSETQ come from the germline V gene.

The chain has TRBV28 and TRBJ2-7, with 7 bases aligning to TRBD1. Per the germline V gene, CDR1 is MDHEN and CDR2 is SYDVKM. V shed 5 bases and J 3 bases; nucleotides not matched to a gene: 7. The CDR3 extends over 14 amino acids. CDR3 residues: CASSSEGQNYEQYF. CDR3 DNA: TGTGCCAGCAGTAGCGAGGGACAGAACTACGAGCAGTACTTC.